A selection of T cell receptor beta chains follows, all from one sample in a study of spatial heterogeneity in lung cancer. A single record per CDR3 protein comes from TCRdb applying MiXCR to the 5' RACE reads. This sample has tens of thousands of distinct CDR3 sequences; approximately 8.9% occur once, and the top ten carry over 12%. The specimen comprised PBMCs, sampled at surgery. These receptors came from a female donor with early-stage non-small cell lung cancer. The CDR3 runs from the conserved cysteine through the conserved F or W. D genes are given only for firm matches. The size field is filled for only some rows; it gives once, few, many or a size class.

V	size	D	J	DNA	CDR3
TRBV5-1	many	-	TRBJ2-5	TGCGCCAGCAGCTTCAGTGGATTTCAAGAGACCCAGTACTTC	CASSFSGFQETQYF
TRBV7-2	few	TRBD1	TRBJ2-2	TGTGCCAGCAGCTTGAGGACAGGGGCAAACACCGGGGAGCTGTTTTTT	CASSLRTGANTGELFF
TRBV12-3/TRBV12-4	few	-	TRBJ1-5	TGTGCCAGCAGTCGGTTGGGGGGAAATCAGCCCCAGCATTTT	CASSRLGGNQPQHF
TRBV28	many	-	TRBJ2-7	TGTGCCAGCCAATACGGAGGAAGGGTCTGGAGTTACGAGCAGTACTTC	CASQYGGRVWSYEQYF
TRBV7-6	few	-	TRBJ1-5	TGTGCCAGCAGCTTGAATTCCGATCAGCCCCAGCATTTT	CASSLNSDQPQHF
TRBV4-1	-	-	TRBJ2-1	TGCGCCAGCAGCCAAGGACAGGGCGGGGTGGATGAGCAGTTCTTC	CASSQGQGGVDEQFF
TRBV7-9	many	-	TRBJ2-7	TGTGCCAGCACTCTAGGACCAGCGGCCTACGAGCAGTACTTC	CASTLGPAAYEQYF
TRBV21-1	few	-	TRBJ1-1	TGTGCCAGCAGCAAAGTGAAGGGGGGCCAGCCATGGACTGAAGCTTTCTTT	CASSKVKGGQPWTEAFF
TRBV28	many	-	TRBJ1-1	TGTGCCAGCAAAAGAATACAGGGGAACACTGAAGCTTTCTTT	CASKRIQGNTEAFF
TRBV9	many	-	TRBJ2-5	TGTGCCAGCAGCGCCGACCCTGGAGAGACCCAGTACTTC	CASSADPGETQYF
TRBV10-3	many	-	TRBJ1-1	TGTGCCATCAGTGAGTCCGTGCAGAGTGGCCCTGAAGCTTTCTTT	CAISESVQSGPEAFF
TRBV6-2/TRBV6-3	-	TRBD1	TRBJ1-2	TGTGCCAGCAGTTACATGCCCGGGACAGTCTATGGCTACACCTTC	CASSYMPGTVYGYTF
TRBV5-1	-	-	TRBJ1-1	TGCGCCAGCAGAGGAGACAGGTTTGAAGCTTTCTTT	CASRGDRFEAFF
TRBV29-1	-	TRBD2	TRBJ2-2	TGCAGCGTTGCGTTACGACTAGCGGGAGGGCCGAACACCGGGGAGCTGTTTTTT	CSVALRLAGGPNTGELFF
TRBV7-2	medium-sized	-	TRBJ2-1	TGTGCCAGCAGCTTCCTGCAAGCGCAGTTCTTC	CASSFLQAQFF
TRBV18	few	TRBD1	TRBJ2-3	TGTGCCAGCTCACCAAGGACAGGGAGAGGCACAGATACGCAGTATTTT	CASSPRTGRGTDTQYF
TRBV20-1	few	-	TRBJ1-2	TGCAGTGCTAGAGCGGGGAACTATGGCTACACCTTC	CSARAGNYGYTF
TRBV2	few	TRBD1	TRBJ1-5	TGTGCCAGGGGGGGACAGGTTAGCAATCAGCCCCAGCATTTT	CARGGQVSNQPQHF